Each of the 7 T cell receptor beta chains below was sequenced from the same sample in a study of read filtering for tumor transcriptome and immune sequencing. From about 400 ng of RNA, a library with molecular barcoded alpha/delta and beta/gamma adaptors was made. TCRdb passed the reads through MiXCR, listing each CDR3 protein once. The sample has tens of thousands of distinct CDR3 sequences, 20% to 25% seen once. The sequencing input was a population of CD138-negative cells sorted from bone marrow. These receptors were taken from a donor aged 40 or over with multiple myeloma.

Ten or more counts support this clonotype. The chain has TRBV14 and TRBJ2-1; the D gene is possibly TRBD1 (5 bases). V lost 1 base and J 3 bases, leaving 13 bases between the germline ends. The CDR3 totals 16 residues. Germline CDR1 and CDR2: SGHDN and FVKESK. The CDR3 reads CASSQVRGWIYNEQFF. The CDR3, as DNA: TGTGCCAGCAGCCAAGTAAGGGGTTGGATCTACAATGAGCAGTTCTTC.

This clonotype was observed a single time. This chain joins TRBV9 and TRBJ2-7, with a weak D call TRBD2 (6 bases). V was shortened by 4 bases and J by 2 bases, with 13 bases between the two germline ends. The CDR3 sequence is 14 residues long. In germline, CDR1 is SGDLS, CDR2 YYNGEE. CDR3 protein: CASSPGLTPYEQYF. DNA of the CDR3: TGTGCCAGCAGCCCGGGACTGACCCCCTACGAGCAGTACTTC.

This clonotype was seen a handful of times. This rearrangement joins TRBV5-4 to TRBJ1-4, with TRBD1 matching over 7 bases. The J segment lost 3 bases and the V segment lost 4 bases, leaving 9 bases of the junction unmatched. CDR1 SGHNT and CDR2 YYREEE come from the germline V gene (reference sequence). This CDR3 contains 16 residues. The CDR3, as DNA: TGTGCCAGCAGCAAAGAGGGGGCGCGGTCTAATGAAAAACTGTTTTTT. Translated, it gives CASSKEGARSNEKLFF.

This clonotype has ten or more counts. This chain links TRBV2 with TRBJ2-3; D is undetermined. CDR1 is SNHLY and CDR2 is FYNNEI in the germline V gene. The CDR3 is 14 residues long. Trimming cost V 5 bases and J 2 bases, with 11 bases left between them. This CDR3 is CASSRMTPTDTQYF. The CDR3, as DNA: TGTGCCAGCAGTAGGATGACCCCCACAGATACGCAGTATTTT.

At least ten counts were recorded for this clonotype. The J gene is TRBJ2-2, the V gene TRBV7-3, with TRBD2 identical over 11 bases. The junction had 7 bases not matched to a gene; V was cut back by 5 bases and J by 5 bases. This CDR3 has 16 residues. Germline V CDR1 and CDR2: SGHTA, FQGTGA. The DNA for the CDR3 is TGTGCCAGCAGCACAACCGGGACTAGCGGTACCGGGGAGCTGTTTTTT. It is translated as CASSTTGTSGTGELFF.

V is TRBV2 and J is TRBJ1-5, with 9 nucleotides matching TRBD1. With V trimmed by 4 bases and J by 0 bases, 10 bases remained unmatched. The V gene's germline CDR1 is SNHLY and CDR2 FYNNEI. This CDR3 has 18 residues. The CDR3, as DNA: TGTGCCAGCAGTGCCGGGACAGGGTACCCTTATAGCAATCAGCCCCAGCATTTT. As protein: CASSAGTGYPYSNQPQHF.

The chain uses TRBV5-1 and TRBJ1-4; TRBD1 is a possible D gene (6 bases). The V gene lost 7 bases and the J gene lost 4 bases, with 14 bases spanning the gap. Germline V gives CDR1 SGHRS, CDR2 YFSETQ. The CDR3 runs 14 residues. The CDR3 sequence: CASRTGFDNEKLFF. DNA of the CDR3: TGCGCCAGCCGAACAGGGTTTGATAATGAAAAACTGTTTTTT.